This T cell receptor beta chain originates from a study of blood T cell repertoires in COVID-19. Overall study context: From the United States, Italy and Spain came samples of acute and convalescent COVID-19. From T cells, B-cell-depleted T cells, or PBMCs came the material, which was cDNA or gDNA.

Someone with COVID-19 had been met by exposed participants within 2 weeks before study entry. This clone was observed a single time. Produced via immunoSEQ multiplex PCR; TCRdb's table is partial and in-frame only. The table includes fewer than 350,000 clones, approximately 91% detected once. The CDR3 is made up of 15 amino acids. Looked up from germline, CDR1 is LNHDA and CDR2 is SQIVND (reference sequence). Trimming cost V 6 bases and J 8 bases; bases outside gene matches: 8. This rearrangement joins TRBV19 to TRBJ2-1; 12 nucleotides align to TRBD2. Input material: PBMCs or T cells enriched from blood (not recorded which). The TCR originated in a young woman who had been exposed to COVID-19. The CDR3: CASRQWTSGADEQFF. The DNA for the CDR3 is TGTGCCAGTAGGCAGTGGACTAGCGGGGCAGATGAGCAGTTCTTC.